This passage covers 7 T cell receptor beta chains from one sample sequenced in a study of T cells in Graves' hyperthyroidism and ophthalmopathy. TCR beta CDR3 regions were amplified from RNA. With the HTBI primer set, the TCR CDR3 went through a first round of RT-PCR. MiXCR, run by TCRdb on the multiplex PCR reads, gives a single entry per CDR3 protein. The data contain approximately 370,000 distinct CDR3 sequences, approximately 17% of them singletons. The sequenced sample was blood. The receptors here all came from a woman aged 30 to 39 with Graves' hyperthyroidism that later progressed to Graves' ophthalmopathy.

This clonotype was seen at least ten times. This chain links TRBV2 with TRBJ2-2; D ambiguous. V was trimmed by 7 bases and J by 2 bases, leaving 14 bases between them. CDR1 and CDR2 (germline): SNHLY, FYNNEI. The length of the CDR3 is 15 residues. The CDR3 spells CASIEGQANTGELFF. DNA of the CDR3: TGTGCCAGCATCGAAGGGCAGGCTAACACCGGGGAGCTGTTTTTT.

This clonotype appeared many times. The chain recombines TRBV28 with TRBJ2-7; TRBD1 aligns across 8 bases. The CDR3 length is 15 residues. The trim removed 5 bases at V and 0 bases at J, leaving 6 bases unmatched. Germline lookup yields CDR1 MDHEN and CDR2 SYDVKM. CDR3 in amino acids: CASSPDRDSSYEQYF. Here the CDR3 DNA reads TGTGCCAGCAGTCCGGACAGGGATTCCTCCTACGAGCAGTACTTC.

V gene TRBV5-1 combines with J gene TRBJ1-1; 9 nucleotides align to TRBD1. V shed 4 bases, J shed 2 bases, and the junction held 9 bases outside the gene matches. The V gene's germline CDR1 is SGHRS and CDR2 YFSETQ. The CDR3 has 16 residues. The CDR3 DNA is TGCGCCAGCAGCCGGCCCGGGACAGGGATCAACACTGAAGCTTTCTTT. Residues: CASSRPGTGINTEAFF.

The chain couples TRBV15 to TRBJ2-1; 8 positions agree with TRBD2. Germline V gene sequence: CDR1 LNHNV, CDR2 YYDKDF (reference sequence). The CDR3 contains 16 residues. V was clipped by 3 bases and J by 6 bases; unmatched bases: 10. The CDR3 reads CATSSPGLAGINEQFF. The CDR3 DNA reads as TGTGCCACCAGCAGCCCCGGGTTAGCGGGAATCAATGAGCAGTTCTTC.

This clonotype was counted only a few times. One junction end does not reproduce the germline sequence, and a read error may be involved. V gene TRBV6-1 combines with J gene TRBJ2-5; 13 bases are a match to TRBD2. Germline V gives CDR1 MNHNS, CDR2 SASEGT. The CDR3 extends over 14 amino acids. The CDR3 reads CASSDGTSGAFTHF. The DNA of the CDR3 is TGTGCCAGCAGTGATGGGACTAGCGGGGCCTTCACCCACTTC.

This clonotype has a count of ten or more. The V and J genes are TRBV5-1 and TRBJ2-2; 7 bases are shared with TRBD2. Unmatched junction bases numbered 13, after V lost 5 bases and J lost 3 bases. Germline V gene lookup returns CDR1 SGHRS and CDR2 YFSETQ. There are 17 residues in the CDR3. The CDR3 here is CASRISGVRTYTGELFF. The CDR3 nucleotides read TGCGCCAGCAGGATCAGCGGGGTGAGAACGTACACCGGGGAGCTGTTTTTT.

This clonotype was observed many times. The gene calls are TRBV27 and TRBJ2-7, with D tentatively TRBD2 (5 bases). This CDR3 is built from 15 residues. The V end was cut by 3 bases, the J end by 4 bases, with 16 bases between. The germline gives CDR1 MNHEY, CDR2 SMNVEV (reference sequence). The CDR3 here is CASSFYPGYEYEQYF. CDR3 coding DNA: TGTGCCAGCAGTTTTTACCCGGGGTACGAATACGAGCAGTACTTC.